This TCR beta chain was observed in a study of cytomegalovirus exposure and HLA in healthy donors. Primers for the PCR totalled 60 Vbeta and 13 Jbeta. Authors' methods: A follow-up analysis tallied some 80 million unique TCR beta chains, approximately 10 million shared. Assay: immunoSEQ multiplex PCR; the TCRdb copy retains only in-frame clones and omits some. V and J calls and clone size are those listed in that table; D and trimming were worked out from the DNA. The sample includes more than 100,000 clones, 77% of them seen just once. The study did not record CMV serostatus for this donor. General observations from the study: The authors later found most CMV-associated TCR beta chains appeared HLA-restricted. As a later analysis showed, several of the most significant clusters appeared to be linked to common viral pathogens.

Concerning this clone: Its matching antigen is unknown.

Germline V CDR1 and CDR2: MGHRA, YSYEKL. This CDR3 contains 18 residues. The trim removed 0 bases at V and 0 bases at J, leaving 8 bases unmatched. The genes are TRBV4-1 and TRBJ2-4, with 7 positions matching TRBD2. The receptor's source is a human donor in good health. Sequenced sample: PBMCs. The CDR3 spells CASSQDSGGAGAKNIQYF. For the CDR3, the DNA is TGCGCCAGCAGCCAAGATTCGGGGGGAGCGGGAGCCAAAAACATTCAGTACTTC.